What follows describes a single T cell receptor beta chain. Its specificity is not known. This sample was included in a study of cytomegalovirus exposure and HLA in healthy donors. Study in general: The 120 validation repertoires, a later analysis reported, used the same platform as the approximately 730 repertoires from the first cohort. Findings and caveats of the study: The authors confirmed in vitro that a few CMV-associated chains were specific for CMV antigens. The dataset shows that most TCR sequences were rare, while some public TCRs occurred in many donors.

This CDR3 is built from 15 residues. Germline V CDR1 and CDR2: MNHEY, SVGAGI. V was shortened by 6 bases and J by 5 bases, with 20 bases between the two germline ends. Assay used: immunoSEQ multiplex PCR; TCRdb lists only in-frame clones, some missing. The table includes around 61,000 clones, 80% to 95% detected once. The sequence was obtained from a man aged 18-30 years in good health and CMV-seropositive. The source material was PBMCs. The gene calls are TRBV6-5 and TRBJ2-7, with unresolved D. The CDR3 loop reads CASSVDRVGSNEQYF. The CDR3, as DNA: TGTGCCAGCAGCGTCGATCGGGTGGGTTCTAACGAGCAGTACTTC.